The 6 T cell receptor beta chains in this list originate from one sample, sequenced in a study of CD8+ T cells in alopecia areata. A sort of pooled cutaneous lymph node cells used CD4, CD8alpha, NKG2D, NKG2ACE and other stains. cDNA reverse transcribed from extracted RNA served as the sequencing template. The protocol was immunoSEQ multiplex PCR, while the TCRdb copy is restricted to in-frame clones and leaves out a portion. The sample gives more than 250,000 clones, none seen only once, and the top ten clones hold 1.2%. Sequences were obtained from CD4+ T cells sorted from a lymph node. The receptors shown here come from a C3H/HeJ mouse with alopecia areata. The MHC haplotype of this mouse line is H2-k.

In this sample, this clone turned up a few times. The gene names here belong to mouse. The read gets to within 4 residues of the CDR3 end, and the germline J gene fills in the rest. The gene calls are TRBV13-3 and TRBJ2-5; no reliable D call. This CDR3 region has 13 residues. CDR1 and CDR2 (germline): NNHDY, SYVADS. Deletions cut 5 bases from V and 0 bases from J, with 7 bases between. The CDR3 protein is CASRTPNQDTQYF. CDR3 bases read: TGTGCCAGCAGGACACCTAACCAAGAC. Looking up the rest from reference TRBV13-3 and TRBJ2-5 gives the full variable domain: EAAVTQSPRSKVAVTGGKVTLSCHQTNNHDYMYWYRQDTGHGLRLIHYSYVADSTEKGDIPDGYKASRPSQENFSLILELASLSQTAVYFCASRTPNQDTQYFGPGTRLLVL.

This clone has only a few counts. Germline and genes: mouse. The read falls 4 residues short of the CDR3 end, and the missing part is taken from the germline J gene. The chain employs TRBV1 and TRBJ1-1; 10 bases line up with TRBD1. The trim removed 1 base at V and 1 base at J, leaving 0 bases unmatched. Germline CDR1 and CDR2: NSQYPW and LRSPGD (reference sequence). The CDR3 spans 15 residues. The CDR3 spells CTCSAGDRGNTEVFF. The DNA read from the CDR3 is TGCACCTGCAGTGCAGGGGACAGGGGGAACACA.

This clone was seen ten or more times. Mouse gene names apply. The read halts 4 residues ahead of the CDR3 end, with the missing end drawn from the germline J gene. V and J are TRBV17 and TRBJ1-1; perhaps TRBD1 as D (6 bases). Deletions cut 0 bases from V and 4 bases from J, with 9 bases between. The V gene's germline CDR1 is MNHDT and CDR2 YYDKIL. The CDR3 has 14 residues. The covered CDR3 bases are TGTGCTAGCAGTAGAGAGGGAGGGGGCACA. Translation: CASSREGGGT. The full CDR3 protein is CASSREGGGTEVFF.

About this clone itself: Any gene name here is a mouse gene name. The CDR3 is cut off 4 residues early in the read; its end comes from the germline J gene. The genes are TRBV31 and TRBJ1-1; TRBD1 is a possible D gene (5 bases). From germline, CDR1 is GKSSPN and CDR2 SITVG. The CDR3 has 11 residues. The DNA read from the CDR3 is TGTGCCTGGAGTCGGACAACA. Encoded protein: CAWSRTT. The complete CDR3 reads CAWSRTTEVFF.

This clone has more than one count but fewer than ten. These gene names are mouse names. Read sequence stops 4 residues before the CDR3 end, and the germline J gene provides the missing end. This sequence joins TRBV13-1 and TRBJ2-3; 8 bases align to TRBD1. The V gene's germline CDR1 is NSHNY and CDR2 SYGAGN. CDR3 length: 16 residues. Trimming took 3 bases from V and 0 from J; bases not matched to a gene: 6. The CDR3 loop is CASSAGGAGSAETLYF. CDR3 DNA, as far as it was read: TGTGCCAGCAGTGCAGGGGGCGCGGGTAGTGCAGAA.

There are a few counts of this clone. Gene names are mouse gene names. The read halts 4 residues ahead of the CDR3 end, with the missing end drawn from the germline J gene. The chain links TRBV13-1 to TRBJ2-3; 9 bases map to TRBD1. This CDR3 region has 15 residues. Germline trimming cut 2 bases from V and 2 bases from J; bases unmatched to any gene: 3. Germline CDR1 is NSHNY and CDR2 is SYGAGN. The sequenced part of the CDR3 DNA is TGTGCCAGCAGTGAGGGGACAGGGAATGCAGAA. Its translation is CASSEGTGNAE. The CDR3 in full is CASSEGTGNAETLYF.